This T cell receptor (beta chain) was captured in a study of beta chain features in type 1 diabetes. Findings of the study overall: Within the patient group, naive, central memory and Treg TCRB repertoires appeared more similar to each other than within healthy donors.

There are many counts of this clone. Antigen unknown. CD4+ naive, central memory, regulatory and stem cell-like memory subsets were isolated by sorting on CD45RO/CCR7/CD25/CD127/CD95/CD27. Purity (above 98%) was reached by all sorted populations. The CDR3 has 18 amino acids. The V and J ends lost 2 bases and 4 bases, in that order; junction bases with no gene match: 9. CDR1 and CDR2 from the germline V gene are LNHDA and SQIVND (reference sequence). Reverse transcription of all isolated RNA meant that expressed TCRB transcripts were sequenced. For naive, central memory and regulatory T cell samples, reads averaged approximately 3.6 million. The table came from immunoSEQ multiplex PCR; TCRdb's copy has only in-frame clones and leaves some out. The sample lists roughly 300,000 clones, approximately 14% occurring once.

The specimen sequenced was central memory CD4+ T cells from blood. This TCR was sampled from a man aged 25-45 years in good health. This chain links TRBV19 with TRBJ2-1; 12 bases are a match to TRBD2. CDR3 sequence: CASSIKLAGGPKYNEQFF. For the CDR3, the DNA is TGTGCCAGTAGTATAAAGCTAGCGGGAGGGCCGAAGTACAATGAGCAGTTCTTC.